This T cell receptor (beta chain) was documented in a study of T cells after yellow fever vaccination. Study outcomes and limitations: Among primary-vaccination clones, most reappeared after the booster, at approximately 97% for CD4 and approximately 90% for CD8. Within FACS-sorted repertoires, abundant clonotypes contaminating from the bulk population could be present.

Each CDR3 protein is one row after TCRdb ran MiXCR on the 5' RACE reads. The sample consists of 300,000 to 350,000 distinct CDR3 sequences, 4% of them appearing once. In regard to this clonotype: Its antigen is not identified.

Per the germline V gene, CDR1 is SGHVS and CDR2 is FNYEAQ. The CDR3 totals 14 residues. Trimming left V 2 bases short and J 5 bases short, with 11 bases between. The input for sequencing was PBMCs, taken 5 days after the yellow fever booster vaccination. The chain uses TRBV7-6 and TRBJ2-3, with D maybe TRBD2 (6 bases). The source of this sequence is a man in his late teens or twenties who received the YFV17D yellow fever vaccine. The CDR3 DNA follows: TGTGCCAGCAGCTTAACGGGGGTGGGAGATACGCAGTATTTT. This sequence encodes CASSLTGVGDTQYF.